What follows are 21 T cell receptor beta chains derived from one specimen sequenced in a study of cytomegalovirus exposure and HLA in healthy donors. Vbeta (60) and Jbeta (13) primers were used in the PCR. Produced via immunoSEQ multiplex PCR; TCRdb's table is partial and in-frame only. The ten most abundant clones cover roughly 2.7% of a sample with 95,000 to 150,000 clones. Sequenced: PBMCs. These receptors came from a man under 40 in good health and CMV-seronegative.

CDR3 coding DNA: TGTGCCAGCAGTCGTATTAGTGGGGGGTCCTACAATGAGCAGTTCTTC. It specifies CASSRISGGSYNEQFF. The chain joins TRBV5-5 to TRBJ2-1; a weak D match, TRBD2 (6 bases). With 5 bases removed from V and 1 base from J, the gap between germline ends came to 16 bases. Germline CDR1 reads SGHKS; CDR2 reads YYEKEE (reference sequence). The CDR3 is made up of 16 amino acids.

The gene calls are TRBV7-8 and TRBJ2-7, with 8 bases that match TRBD2. The length of the CDR3 is 15 residues. Losses at the gene ends were 5 bases for V and 3 bases for J; bases not matched to a gene: 9. CDR1 SGHVS and CDR2 FQNEAQ come from the germline V gene. The CDR3 reads CASSPVGLAGYEQYF. DNA for the CDR3: TGTGCCAGCAGCCCAGTTGGACTAGCCGGCTACGAGCAGTACTTC.

This chain links TRBV28 with TRBJ2-2; TRBD1 matches 8 bases. CDR1 is MDHEN, CDR2 SYDVKM, per germline. CDR3 length equals 14 residues. J was trimmed by 5 bases and V by 5 bases; bases with no gene match: 4. The CDR3, as DNA: TGTGCCAGCAGTGGGGACAGGAGGACCGGGGAGCTGTTTTTT. Its translation is CASSGDRRTGELFF.

This chain connects TRBV7-9 to TRBJ2-2; the D gene is possibly TRBD2 (6 bases). V lost 4 bases to trimming and J lost 6 bases, with 9 bases between them. Per germline, CDR1 SEHNR and CDR2 FQNEAQ (reference sequence). The length of the CDR3 is 13 residues. CDR3 bases: TGTGCCAGCAGCTGGGAGGCCGCCGGGGAGCTGTTTTTT. Translation: CASSWEAAGELFF. Together with reference TRBV7-9 and TRBJ2-2, the CDR3 gives the full variable domain: DTGVSQNPRHKITKRGQNVTFRCDPISEHNRLYWYRQTLGQGPEFLTYFQNEAQLEKSRLLSDRFSAERPKGSFSTLEIQRTEQGDSAMYLCASSWEAAGELFFGEGSRLTVL.

The chain couples TRBV27 to TRBJ2-7; 9 bases match TRBD1. The CDR3 is 14 amino acids. The J segment lost 7 bases and the V segment lost 5 bases, leaving 9 bases of the junction unmatched. Germline CDR1 MNHEY, CDR2 SMNVEV (reference sequence). CDR3 DNA: TGTGCCAGCAGTCTAGGACAGGGGATGAGGGAGCAGTACTTC. Translation gives CASSLGQGMREQYF.

The genes are TRBV6-6 and TRBJ2-5, with 9 bases fitting TRBD2. The germline V gene has CDR1 MNHNY and CDR2 SVGAGI (reference sequence). The CDR3 is 16 residues long. V trimming: 0 bases; J trimming: 2 bases; junction bases outside the gene matches: 4. The CDR3 loop reads CASSYSFSGGQETQYF. The CDR3 DNA follows: TGTGCCAGCAGTTACTCGTTTAGCGGGGGTCAAGAGACCCAGTACTTC.

This chain links TRBV5-4 with TRBJ2-7; tentatively, D is TRBD2 (5 bases). Germline V lookup: CDR1 SGHNT, CDR2 YYREEE (reference sequence). Trimming shortened V by 3 bases and J by 6 bases, and 16 bases separated the two germline ends. The length of the CDR3 is 14 residues. The CDR3 protein is CASSSLRAPAEQYF. The CDR3 DNA reads TGTGCCAGCAGCTCCTTGCGGGCCCCCGCCGAGCAGTACTTC.

CDR3 sequence: CASSISARRASGEETQYF. As DNA, the CDR3 is TGTGCCAGTAGTATCTCGGCCCGCCGGGCTAGCGGAGAAGAGACCCAGTACTTC. V gene TRBV19 combines with J gene TRBJ2-5; 7 nucleotides align to TRBD2. From germline, CDR1 is LNHDA and CDR2 SQIVND (reference sequence). The V gene end was trimmed by 3 bases and the J gene end by 3 bases; junction bases not matched to a gene: 16. The CDR3 has 18 amino acids.

The CDR3 region is CASSVNRDSYEQYF. In DNA, the CDR3 is TGTGCCAGTAGTGTAAACCGGGACAGCTACGAGCAGTACTTC. The chain uses TRBV19 and TRBJ2-7; TRBD1 aligns across 7 bases. V shed 5 bases, J shed 3 bases, and the junction held 7 bases outside the gene matches. CDR3 length equals 14 residues. The germline V gene has CDR1 LNHDA and CDR2 SQIVND (reference sequence).

The rearrangement uses TRBV5-5 and TRBJ2-4, with TRBD2 as a possible D gene (5 bases). V lost 4 bases to trimming and J lost 3 bases, with 11 bases between them. CDR1 is SGHKS and CDR2 is YYEKEE in the germline V gene (reference sequence). The CDR3 sequence is 14 residues long. CDR3 protein: CASSGRGVKNIQYF. CDR3 coding DNA: TGTGCCAGCAGCGGCCGGGGTGTCAAAAACATTCAGTACTTC.

The genes are TRBV6-6 and TRBJ2-2; 7 nucleotides line up with TRBD1. Germline V CDR1 and CDR2: MNHNY, SVGAGI (reference sequence). The CDR3 extends over 15 amino acids. V lost 8 bases and J lost 6; bases outside the gene matches: 12. In DNA form, the CDR3 reads TGTGCCAGCCTCTCGACAGGGTTTTTCTCCGGGGAGCTGTTTTTT. This translates into CASLSTGFFSGELFF.

V and J are TRBV2 and TRBJ2-5, with a tentative D call TRBD2 (7 bases). The J call may be wrong; the DNA end is better matched by TRBJ2-7. This CDR3 region has 15 residues. Germline V gives CDR1 SNHLY, CDR2 FYNNEI. The CDR3 region is CAGWGGRIGVYEQYF. CDR3 coding DNA: TGTGCCGGCTGGGGGGGGCGAATAGGGGTATACGAGCAGTACTTC.

The chain combines TRBV4-2 with TRBJ2-6, with 8 bases identical to TRBD2. The germline V gene encodes CDR1 LGHNA and CDR2 YNFKEQ. CDR3 length: 18 amino acids. V gave up 2 bases and J gave up 4 bases; unmatched junction bases: 10. CDR3 residues: CASSQRGSREGGANVLTF. CDR3 nucleotides: TGTGCCAGCAGCCAACGGGGATCCCGGGAGGGAGGGGCCAACGTCCTGACTTTC.

J is TRBJ2-1 and V is TRBV2, with a possible D match to TRBD2 (6 bases). Trimming stripped 6 bases from V and 3 bases from J, with 15 bases between. Germline V CDR1 and CDR2: SNHLY, FYNNEI. CDR3 length: 15 residues. The CDR3 is CASRELAMNYNEQFF. The CDR3 coding sequence is TGTGCCAGCAGGGAACTAGCTATGAACTACAATGAGCAGTTCTTC.

To note about this clone: Other nucleotide sequences in the sample specify the same CDR3. CDR3 bases: TGTGCCAGCAGTCCAAGGACAGGGGGGAATTCACCCCTCCACTTT. This encodes CASSPRTGGNSPLHF. The chain joins TRBV28 to TRBJ1-6, with TRBD1 matching 10 bases. The junction had 5 bases not matched to a gene; V was cut back by 5 bases and J by 7 bases. This CDR3 has 15 amino acids. Per germline, CDR1 MDHEN and CDR2 SYDVKM.

The J gene is TRBJ2-2, the V gene TRBV4-1; 8 bases agree with TRBD1. Trimming took 0 bases from V and 5 from J; bases not matched to a gene: 5. The CDR3 totals 16 residues. Per germline, CDR1 MGHRA and CDR2 YSYEKL. In nucleotides, the CDR3 is TGCGCCAGCAGCCAAGAGACAGGGGCCTCAACCGGGGAGCTGTTTTTT. Translated: CASSQETGASTGELFF.

V and J are TRBV7-3 and TRBJ1-2; D is unclear. Germline V CDR1 and CDR2: SGHTA, FQGTGA. Trimming removed 1 base from V and 4 bases from J, with 10 bases in between. CDR3 length: 14 amino acids. This chain's CDR3 is CASSLSGDGYGYTF. CDR3 nucleotide sequence: TGTGCCAGCAGCTTAAGCGGGGATGGCTATGGCTACACCTTC.

The rearrangement links TRBV11-2 to TRBJ2-7; 7 bases are a match to TRBD2. The V gene's germline CDR1 is SGHAT and CDR2 FQNNGV. With 4 bases clipped from V and 2 bases from J, the junction kept 8 bases outside the gene matches. CDR3 length equals 15 residues. Here the CDR3 DNA reads TGTGCCAGCAGCTCCGGGCTAGCGGCCACCTACGAGCAGTACTTC. Its protein is CASSSGLAATYEQYF.

The rearrangement joins TRBV5-8 to TRBJ1-6; 11 nucleotides line up with TRBD1. The length of the CDR3 is 15 residues. Germline lookup yields CDR1 SGHTS and CDR2 YDEGEE. The V and J ends lost 7 bases and 10 bases, in that order; junction bases with no gene match: 10. This CDR3 reads CASEDGTGGFSPLHF. The CDR3 nucleotides are TGTGCCAGCGAAGACGGGACAGGGGGATTCTCACCCCTCCACTTT.

The chain joins TRBV30 to TRBJ2-1, with D hard to call. The CDR3 runs to 14 residues. Trimming stripped 1 base from V and 8 bases from J, with 15 bases between. CDR1 is GTSNPN and CDR2 is SVGIG in the germline V gene (reference sequence). The CDR3 loop is CAWSDWNGFDEQFF. In DNA form, the CDR3 reads TGTGCCTGGAGTGACTGGAACGGGTTCGATGAGCAGTTCTTC.

The J gene is TRBJ1-2, the V gene TRBV4-1; D gene uncertain. The V end was cut by 0 bases, the J end by 8 bases, with 16 bases between. CDR1 and CDR2 from the germline V gene are MGHRA and YSYEKL. CDR3 size: 15 residues. CDR3 amino acids: CASSQDPELLRGYTF. The CDR3 nucleotides are TGCGCCAGCAGCCAAGATCCGGAGCTCCTGCGGGGCTACACCTTC.